Listed below are T cell receptor beta chains from one sample, sequenced in a study of CD8+ T cells in alopecia areata. Some clones are missing from TCRdb's copy, which holds only in-frame ones; the method was immunoSEQ multiplex PCR. The table includes some 200,000 clones, about 61% detected once. The sequenced sample was CD8+ T cells sorted from blood. The receptors were gathered from a human donor in good health. CDR3s include the opening cysteine and the closing phenylalanine or tryptophan. Each record gives: clone size, D gene, J gene, V gene, CDR3 DNA, CDR3 protein. D genes are given only for firm matches. The size entry is marked missing in some rows and otherwise reads once, few, many or a size class.

>.|.|TRBJ1-2|TRBV25-1
TGTGCCACCTTCGGGGGGAGCGGCTACACCTTC
CATFGGSGYTF
>.|.|TRBJ1-2|TRBV7-9
TGTGCCAGCAGCTTGGGACTTACAGGCGGCTACACCTTC
CASSLGLTGGYTF
>.|.|TRBJ2-4|TRBV5-6
TGTGCCAGCAGCTTTGAGGGCATTCAGTACTTC
CASSFEGIQYF
>few|.|TRBJ2-1|TRBV29-1
TGCAGCGTTGAGGGGCCCCCAACCTACAATGAGCAGTTCTTC
CSVEGPPTYNEQFF
>.|TRBD1|TRBJ1-2|TRBV29-1
TGCAGCGCCCCCGGGACAGGGGGGGATACTAACTATGGCTACACCTTC
CSAPGTGGDTNYGYTF
>once|.|TRBJ1-5|TRBV6-5
TGTGCCAGCAGTTACTCAGACGTAGGGGCGGGTCAGCCCCAGCATTTT
CASSYSDVGAGQPQHF
>.|.|TRBJ2-5|TRBV27
TGTGCCAGCAGTTCAGGGATTGGGGGGGAGACCCAGTACTTC
CASSSGIGGETQYF
>.|.|TRBJ1-1|TRBV5-6
TGTGCCAGCAGCTTGCCGTCGGTGGACCCTGAAGCTTTCTTT
CASSLPSVDPEAFF
>.|.|TRBJ1-5|TRBV5-1
TGCGCCAGCAGCTTGGGACCCTATAGCAATCAGCCCCAGCATTTT
CASSLGPYSNQPQHF
>once|.|TRBJ2-1|TRBV7-9
TGTGCCAGCAGGGACAGAACGTACGAGCAGTTCTTC
CASRDRTYEQFF
>few|.|TRBJ1-2|TRBV29-1
TGCAGCGCCCAACCCCCAGGGGTCTATGGCTACACCTTC
CSAQPPGVYGYTF
>.|.|TRBJ1-5|TRBV7-9
TGTGCCAGCAGCCCCAGGGGAGGGGGCAATCAGCCCCAGCATTTT
CASSPRGGGNQPQHF
>.|.|TRBJ1-1|TRBV5-1
TGCGCCAGCAGCTTGGAGTTCATTGGCTACACTGAAGCTTTCTTT
CASSLEFIGYTEAFF
>.|.|TRBJ2-2|TRBV7-8
TGTGCCAGCAGCTTCCGGTCTCTAGAAGGGCCCGGGGAGCTGTTTTTT
CASSFRSLEGPGELFF
>.|.|TRBJ2-1|TRBV9
TGTGCCAGCAGCGTGCCCGGCGCAGTACAGTTCTTC
CASSVPGAVQFF
>.|.|TRBJ2-3|TRBV6-5
TGTGCCAGCAGGTTGCGGCCCCGGGATACGCAGTATTTT
CASRLRPRDTQYF
>many|TRBD2|TRBJ2-3|TRBV7-9
TGTGCCAGCAGCCCCCACGGGGGGGCTACAGATACGCAGTATTTT
CASSPHGGATDTQYF
>.|.|TRBJ2-5|TRBV5-6
TGTGCCAGCAGCTTCAGGGGCGTGGGTGAGACCCAGTACTTC
CASSFRGVGETQYF
>.|TRBD2|TRBJ2-7|TRBV7-8
TGTGCCAGCAGCTTAGCCTTCTCTAGCGGGCAACCCTACGAGCAGTACTTC
CASSLAFSSGQPYEQYF
>.|.|TRBJ1-1|TRBV5-6
TGTGCCAGCAGCTTTGGGGAGCCCAACACTGAAGCTTTCTTT
CASSFGEPNTEAFF
>few|.|TRBJ1-3|TRBV11-2
TGTGCCAGCAGCTTGTCGGGGGCAGGAAACACCATATATTTT
CASSLSGAGNTIYF
>.|.|TRBJ1-2|TRBV6-5
TGTGCCAGCAGGCCCAAGGGCGTAGAGGCGTATGGCTACACCTTC
CASRPKGVEAYGYTF
>.|.|TRBJ1-1|TRBV29-1
TGCAGCGTTCGGCCGAACACTGAAGCTTTCTTT
CSVRPNTEAFF
>.|.|TRBJ2-3|TRBV5-4
TGTGCCAGCAGCCTCCTGGGGGGAGTCGACAAAGATACGCAGTATTTT
CASSLLGGVDKDTQYF
>.|TRBD1|TRBJ2-1|TRBV4-1
TGCGCCAGCAGCCTGACAGGGGGCAATGAGCAGTTCTTC
CASSLTGGNEQFF
>.|.|TRBJ2-7|TRBV6-5
TGTGCCAAGCTATTGGTTGTTCCGGGGGACGAGCAGTACTTC
CAKLLVVPGDEQYF
>.|.|TRBJ2-1|TRBV19
TGTGCCAGTAGGGTGGGGGGGCCTTATAATGAGCAGTTCTTC
CASRVGGPYNEQFF
>.|.|TRBJ2-2|TRBV2
TGTGCCAGCAGTGGCCAGAACACCGGGGAGCTGTTTTTT
CASSGQNTGELFF
>.|TRBD1|TRBJ1-2|TRBV4-1
TGCGCCAGCAGCCAAGATGCTGCCGCCGGGACAGGGGGGGGCTACACCTTC
CASSQDAAAGTGGGYTF
>.|.|TRBJ2-5|TRBV5-6
TGTGCCAGCAGCACTCTGGGAGAGACCCAGTACTTC
CASSTLGETQYF
>.|.|TRBJ1-6|TRBV6-5
TGTGCCAGCAGTTACTCCCAGGGTGGTGACAATTCACCCCTCCACTTT
CASSYSQGGDNSPLHF
>few|.|TRBJ2-2|TRBV20-1
TGCAGTGCTCCAAACACCGGGGAGCTGTTTTTT
CSAPNTGELFF
>.|.|TRBJ2-7|TRBV30
TGTGCCTGGAGTGTCAGCTTCGAGCAGTACTTC
CAWSVSFEQYF
>.|TRBD1|TRBJ2-5|TRBV29-1
TGCAGCGTTACCCCGACAGGGGGATTTGAGACCCAGTACTTC
CSVTPTGGFETQYF
>.|.|TRBJ2-7|TRBV7-6
TGTGCCAGCAGCTTTCCGGGAAACGAGCAGTACTTC
CASSFPGNEQYF
>.|.|TRBJ2-1|TRBV9
TGTGCCAGCAGCGTAGGGTCGGACTCGTACAATGAGCAGTTCTTC
CASSVGSDSYNEQFF
>.|.|TRBJ2-4|TRBV23-1
TGCGCCAGCAGTCGCCCACGGATTTTC
CASSRPRIF
>few|.|TRBJ2-1|TRBV30
TGTGCCTGGAGTCTGGATGAGCAGTTCTTC
CAWSLDEQFF
>.|TRBD1|TRBJ1-5|TRBV5-6
TGTGCCAGCACCGTAGGACAGGGGCCGAATCAGCCCCAGCATTTT
CASTVGQGPNQPQHF
>.|.|TRBJ1-2|TRBV7-9
TGTGCCAGCAGCTTAGCGGGCGGCTATGGCTACACCTTC
CASSLAGGYGYTF
>.|.|TRBJ2-5|TRBV29-1
TGCAGCGTTGTGTACAGCGGGGAGACCCAGTACTTC
CSVVYSGETQYF
>.|.|TRBJ2-1|TRBV29-1
TGCAGCGTGGTCGGGCCCCTAGGAGCGGACTCCTACAATGAGCAGTTCTTC
CSVVGPLGADSYNEQFF
>.|.|TRBJ2-1|TRBV4-1
TGCGCCAGCAGCCAAGGTTCGGATTACAATGAGCAGTTCTTC
CASSQGSDYNEQFF
>.|.|TRBJ1-4|TRBV6-5
TGTGCCAGCAGTTATACGCCTAACCCTAATGAAAAACTGTTTTTT
CASSYTPNPNEKLFF
>.|TRBD2|TRBJ2-5|TRBV6-5
TGTGCCAGCAGTTACTCCGGGACTAGCGGGGGGGAGACCCAGTACTTC
CASSYSGTSGGETQYF
>.|.|TRBJ1-2|TRBV9
TGTGCCAGCAGCGCTGGGGGAGGCTATGGCTACACCTTC
CASSAGGGYGYTF
>once|TRBD1|TRBJ2-7|TRBV28
TGTGCCAGCAGCCGACCGGGACAGGGAATCTACGAGCAGTACTTC
CASSRPGQGIYEQYF
>few|.|TRBJ1-6|TRBV15
TGTGCCACCAGCAGAGACAACAGAGTAGGGGGCTCCTATAATTCACCCCTCCACTTT
CATSRDNRVGGSYNSPLHF
>.|TRBD2|TRBJ2-1|TRBV2
TGTGCCAGCAGATTGGCTAGCGGGGTGAACAATGAGCAGTTCTTC
CASRLASGVNNEQFF
>.|.|TRBJ2-7|TRBV4-2
TGTGCCAGCAGCCAAGGGGCGGGTCGGGAACACGAGCAGTACTTC
CASSQGAGREHEQYF
>few|TRBD1|TRBJ2-1|TRBV7-9
TGTGCCAGCAGCTTGGGACAGGGCTCCTACAATGAGCAGTTCTTC
CASSLGQGSYNEQFF
>few|.|TRBJ2-3|TRBV5-4
TGTGCCAGCAGCCCCTCTCACGCGAGCACAGATACGCAGTATTTT
CASSPSHASTDTQYF
>.|.|TRBJ2-6|TRBV14
TGTGCCAGCAGCCAACTAACCCCGGGGCAGGGAGGAGCTGGGGCCAACGTCCTGACTTTC
CASSQLTPGQGGAGANVLTF
>few|.|TRBJ1-1|TRBV29-1
TGCAGCGTTCCAGTCACTCTCGGTACTGAAGCTTTCTTT
CSVPVTLGTEAFF
>.|.|TRBJ2-7|TRBV6-5
TGTGCCAGCAGTCAGTCGAGTGCCTCCTACGAGCAGTACTTC
CASSQSSASYEQYF
>.|.|TRBJ1-5|TRBV6-5
TGTGCCAGCAGTTCGTCAACAGGGAATAATCAGCCCCAGCATTTT
CASSSSTGNNQPQHF
>.|.|TRBJ2-2|TRBV11-2
TGTGCCAGCAGCTTAGAGGCGGGGTTTAACACCGGGGAGCTGTTTTTT
CASSLEAGFNTGELFF
>.|.|TRBJ2-1|TRBV10-2
TGCGCCAGCCCGAACAATGAGCAGTTCTTC
CASPNNEQFF
>.|TRBD1|TRBJ2-5|TRBV9
TGTGCCAGCAGCACCGGGACAGGGGCCCCTCGGGAGACCCAGTACTTC
CASSTGTGAPRETQYF